This T cell receptor beta chain was captured in a study of blood T cell repertoires in COVID-19. The overall study: Researchers got acute and convalescent COVID-19 samples from the United States, Italy and Spain.

The table came from immunoSEQ multiplex PCR; TCRdb's copy has only in-frame clones and leaves some out. Of about 480,000 clones in the sample, approximately 90% were seen once. Everyone who took part was roughly 18 to 90 years old, and they came from 20 to 25 US areas. V was shortened by 4 bases and J by 2 bases, with 17 bases between the two germline ends. Germline assignment: CDR1 ENHRY and CDR2 SYGVKD. The CDR3 consists of 16 residues. This chain links TRBV10-3 with TRBJ1-2; the D is unclear. The sequence derives from a middle-aged woman who had recovered from COVID-19. The sequencing sample was made of PBMCs or T cells enriched from blood (not recorded which). The CDR3 DNA is TGTGCCATCAGTGCGGGCTTAACAGAGGGAAACTATGGCTACACCTTC. This encodes CAISAGLTEGNYGYTF.